This TCR beta chain is drawn from a study of PD-1 blockade in mismatch repair-deficient tumors. Study-wide context: All were previously treated, progressing patients with 11 to 13 mismatch repair-deficient cancer types.

The data were produced by immunoSEQ multiplex PCR, yet TCRdb's version contains in-frame clones alone and is incomplete. The table has about 110,000 clones, approximately 80% seen once. Three pembrolizumab responders had their TCRs sequenced. As regards this clone: Its antigen remains unknown.

V dropped 1 base and J dropped 5; count of bases not matched to a gene: 4. Germline CDR1 is SGHTA and CDR2 is FQGNSA. The CDR3 totals 15 residues. Notes on the study in general: Tumor-resident clones, often absent from pretreatment blood, expanded after pembrolizumab and then contracted.

The sequence derives from an adult with mismatch repair-deficient cancer. The sample was peripheral blood, taken about 13 months after starting pembrolizumab. The rearrangement links TRBV7-2 to TRBJ2-7; TRBD1 agrees at 11 bases. Written as DNA, the CDR3 is TGTGCCAGCAGCTTAGAATGGACAGGGGGCCACGAGCAGTACTTC. This translates into CASSLEWTGGHEQYF.